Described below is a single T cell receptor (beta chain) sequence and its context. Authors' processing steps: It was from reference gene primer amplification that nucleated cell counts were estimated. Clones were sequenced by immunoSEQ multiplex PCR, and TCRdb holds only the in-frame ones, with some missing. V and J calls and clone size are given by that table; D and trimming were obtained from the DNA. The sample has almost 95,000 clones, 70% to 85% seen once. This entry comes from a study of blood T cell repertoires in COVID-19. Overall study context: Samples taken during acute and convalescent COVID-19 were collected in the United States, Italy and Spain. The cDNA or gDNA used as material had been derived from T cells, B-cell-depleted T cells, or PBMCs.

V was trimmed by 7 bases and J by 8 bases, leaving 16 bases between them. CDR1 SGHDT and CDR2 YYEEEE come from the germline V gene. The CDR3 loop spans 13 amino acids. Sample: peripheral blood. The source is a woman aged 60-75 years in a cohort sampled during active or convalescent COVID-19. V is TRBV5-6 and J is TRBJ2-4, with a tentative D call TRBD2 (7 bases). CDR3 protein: CASGSQGRDIQYF. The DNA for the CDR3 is TGTGCCAGCGGATCTCAGGGGAGGGACATTCAGTACTTC.